A single sample is the source of the 5 T cell receptor beta chains below, sequenced in a study of blood T cell repertoires in COVID-19 (dated by TCRdb to about 2020). The receptor library was made with the immunoSEQ multiplex PCR assay. Not all clones reach the TCRdb copy of this immuneACCESS table, which keeps in-frame sequences only. Checked studies attribute under half of the gap to unresolved V genes and leave the rest unexplained. This sample lists hundreds of thousands of clones; around 87% were detected once. The top ten clones comprise about 3% of the sample. The sequencing sample was made of peripheral blood. These receptors came from a man in his 60s with acute or convalescent COVID-19.

The CDR3 DNA is TGTGCCAGCAGTCCCGGGTCGAGCTCCTACAATGAGCAGTTCTTC. It encodes CASSPGSSSYNEQFF. The chain has TRBV27 and TRBJ2-1; the D is unclear. V lost 5 bases, J lost 0 bases, and 11 bases lay in between. Per the germline V gene, CDR1 is MNHEY and CDR2 is SMNVEV (reference sequence). The CDR3 consists of 15 residues.

Comment on this clone: Other DNA sequences from this sample encode an identical CDR3 as well. The chain joins TRBV12-3 or TRBV12-4 to TRBJ2-2; possibly TRBD2 for D (6 bases). The CDR3 runs to 13 residues. V was pared by 3 bases and J by 6 bases, with 8 bases between. The CDR3 loop reads CASSLGGAGELFF. CDR3 sequence (DNA): TGTGCCAGCAGTTTGGGGGGAGCCGGGGAGCTGTTTTTT.

The chain carries TRBV29-1 and TRBJ2-2; the match to TRBD1 covers 9 bases. The germline gives CDR1 SQVTM, CDR2 ANQGSEA. This CDR3 spans 15 amino acids. V lost 1 base to trimming and J lost 6 bases; unmatched junction nucleotides: 6. Written as DNA, the CDR3 is TGCAGCGTTGAAGTCCAAGGGACAGGGCCCGGGGAGCTGTTTTTT. Its protein product is CSVEVQGTGPGELFF.

The V gene is TRBV13, the J gene TRBJ2-1; 9 bases are shared with TRBD2. Germline V CDR1 and CDR2: PRHDT, FYEKMQ (reference sequence). Trimming removed 5 bases from V and 8 bases from J; junction bases left unmatched: 4. This CDR3 has 13 amino acids. CDR3 protein: CASSTGLADEQFF. CDR3 nucleotide sequence: TGTGCCAGCAGCACGGGACTAGCCGATGAGCAGTTCTTC. The whole variable domain, remainder taken from reference TRBV13 and TRBJ2-1, is AAGVIQSPRHLIKEKRETATLKCYPIPRHDTVYWYQQGPGQDPQFLISFYEKMQSDKGSIPDRFSAQQFSDYHSELNMSSLELGDSALYFCASSTGLADEQFFGPGTRLTVL.

V usage is TRBV7-3 and J usage is TRBJ1-2, with a possible D match to TRBD1 (6 bases). The V gene lost 5 bases and the J gene lost 5 bases, with 12 bases spanning the gap. Germline V gives CDR1 SGHTA, CDR2 FQGTGA. This CDR3 spans 13 amino acids. The CDR3 is CASSRTERYGYTF. In nucleotides, the CDR3 is TGTGCCAGCAGCCGGACAGAGCGGTATGGCTACACCTTC.